This TCR beta chain is drawn from a study of Graves' ophthalmopathy and Graves' hyperthyroidism. Hyperthyroidism patients were newly diagnosed, ill under 2 months, and aged 18 to 65 years. Certain patients, namely those with other autoimmune diseases, uncontrolled infections, pregnancy or lactation, were excluded. On this clonotype itself: As yet, its antigen is unknown.

Study findings and constraints: Prediction of ophthalmopathy progression reached around 70% sensitivity and approximately 73% specificity.

Trimming stripped 1 base from V and 0 bases from J, with 9 bases between. The CDR3 covers 15 residues. CDR1 MNHNS and CDR2 SASEGT come from the germline V gene. RNA transcripts were the template, and TCR beta CDR3 regions were amplified from them. RT-PCR with HTBI primers came first, then second-round multiplex PCR. TCRdb fed the multiplex PCR reads into MiXCR, producing one record per CDR3 protein. Of about 370,000 distinct CDR3 sequences listed, about 18% were seen once; the top ten hold roughly 2.3%. The clonotype comes from an adult woman with stable Graves' hyperthyroidism. The sequenced sample consisted of peripheral blood. This chain connects TRBV6-1 to TRBJ1-1; a weak D match, TRBD1 (6 bases). The CDR3 region has the DNA TGTGCCAGCAGTGAAGAGGGGGTAATGAACACTGAAGCTTTCTTT. Its protein is CASSEEGVMNTEAFF.